Listed below are T cell receptor beta chains from one sample, sequenced in a study of PD-1 blockade in classical Hodgkin lymphoma. Profiled with immunoSEQ multiplex PCR; TCRdb holds only in-frame clones, not every one. This sample has about 24,000 clones, with over 65% found just once. The source was peripheral blood mononuclear cells (PBMCs), collected before the second cycle of nivolumab. These receptors all stem from a human donor with classical Hodgkin lymphoma. Both conserved end residues are part of each CDR3. Fields, in order: CDR3 DNA, CDR3 protein, V gene, clone size, J gene, D gene. The D gene is left open where the match is weak. For some rows the clone size is stated as once, few or many, or as a class when expanded; others skip it.

cdr3_nt: TGCAGCGTTGATGGAGTTAGCGGGAGATTTAATGAGCAGTTCTTC; cdr3_aa: CSVDGVSGRFNEQFF; v_call: TRBV29-1; clone_size: -; j_call: TRBJ2-1; d_call: TRBD2
cdr3_nt: TGTGCCAGCAGTTTATACGTTTACAGGGAGAGATTAGCCAAAAACATTCAGTACTTC; cdr3_aa: CASSLYVYRERLAKNIQYF; v_call: TRBV28; clone_size: -; j_call: TRBJ2-4; d_call: -
cdr3_nt: TGTGCCAGCAGTTTGATAGAAAAGAAAAACATTCAGTACTTC; cdr3_aa: CASSLIEKKNIQYF; v_call: TRBV28; clone_size: -; j_call: TRBJ2-4; d_call: -
cdr3_nt: TGCGCCAGCAGCTTGGAGTATAGCTCCTACAATGAGCAGTTCTTC; cdr3_aa: CASSLEYSSYNEQFF; v_call: TRBV5-1; clone_size: -; j_call: TRBJ2-1; d_call: -
cdr3_nt: TGTGCCAGTACAACGACAGGGGGCAACTATGGCTACACCTTC; cdr3_aa: CASTTTGGNYGYTF; v_call: TRBV19; clone_size: -; j_call: TRBJ1-2; d_call: TRBD1
cdr3_nt: TGTGCCAGCAGTTTACCCGGGGTCGAGGGCTACACCTTC; cdr3_aa: CASSLPGVEGYTF; v_call: TRBV28; clone_size: -; j_call: TRBJ1-2; d_call: -
cdr3_nt: TGTGCCAGCAGCGCCGGGACAGCCGGTTACAATGAGCAGTTCTTC; cdr3_aa: CASSAGTAGYNEQFF; v_call: TRBV7-9; clone_size: -; j_call: TRBJ2-1; d_call: TRBD1
cdr3_nt: TGTGCCATCAGCGATCCGGGCTCTATTGCTTACAATGAGCAGTTCTTC; cdr3_aa: CAISDPGSIAYNEQFF; v_call: TRBV10-3; clone_size: once; j_call: TRBJ2-1; d_call: -
cdr3_nt: TGTGCCAGCAGGGAGTACGGCTTTAATCAGCCCCAGCATTTT; cdr3_aa: CASREYGFNQPQHF; v_call: TRBV27; clone_size: once; j_call: TRBJ1-5; d_call: -
cdr3_nt: TGCGCCAGCAGCCAGAGGTGGGGGAATGAGCAGTTCTTC; cdr3_aa: CASSQRWGNEQFF; v_call: TRBV4-1; clone_size: -; j_call: TRBJ2-1; d_call: -
cdr3_nt: TGCGCCAGCAGCCAAGGGAGAGGGGTAAAACAGCCCCAGCATTTT; cdr3_aa: CASSQGRGVKQPQHF; v_call: TRBV4-1; clone_size: few; j_call: TRBJ1-5; d_call: -
cdr3_nt: TGTGCCAGCAGTTTTGGGGAATGGGCTTTCTTT; cdr3_aa: CASSFGEWAFF; v_call: TRBV28; clone_size: -; j_call: TRBJ1-1; d_call: -
cdr3_nt: TGCAGCGTTGCACTAGCGGGAACCACAGATACGCAGTATTTT; cdr3_aa: CSVALAGTTDTQYF; v_call: TRBV29-1; clone_size: -; j_call: TRBJ2-3; d_call: TRBD2
cdr3_nt: TGTGCCAGCAGTGAGGCAGGGGGGACCGGGGAGCTGTTTTTT; cdr3_aa: CASSEAGGTGELFF; v_call: TRBV25-1; clone_size: -; j_call: TRBJ2-2; d_call: -
cdr3_nt: TGTGCCAGCAGCACGAGACAGGGGGCGGATGAAAAACTGTTTTTT; cdr3_aa: CASSTRQGADEKLFF; v_call: TRBV7-9; clone_size: -; j_call: TRBJ1-4; d_call: TRBD1
cdr3_nt: TGTGCCAGCAGCTCGCTGGTTGGCGGGGCAACTAATGAAAAACTGTTTTTT; cdr3_aa: CASSSLVGGATNEKLFF; v_call: TRBV5-6; clone_size: -; j_call: TRBJ1-4; d_call: -
cdr3_nt: TGCGCCAGCAGACGTCGGTGGGAGGCCACTGAAGCTTTCTTT; cdr3_aa: CASRRRWEATEAFF; v_call: TRBV4-3; clone_size: once; j_call: TRBJ1-1; d_call: -
cdr3_nt: TGCGCCAGCAGCTTGACACAGGGGGCAACGAGGCAGTACTTC; cdr3_aa: CASSLTQGATRQYF; v_call: TRBV5-1; clone_size: -; j_call: TRBJ2-7; d_call: TRBD1
cdr3_nt: TGCAGCGTAAGGGTATTCGGGGGACTAGCGGGAAACACCGGGGAGCTGTTTTTT; cdr3_aa: CSVRVFGGLAGNTGELFF; v_call: TRBV29-1; clone_size: once; j_call: TRBJ2-2; d_call: TRBD2
cdr3_nt: TGTGCCAGCAGTTCTTTTCGGACCAACACCGGGGAGCTGTTTTTT; cdr3_aa: CASSSFRTNTGELFF; v_call: TRBV28; clone_size: -; j_call: TRBJ2-2; d_call: -
cdr3_nt: TGTGCCATCAGTGAAGAGGACAAGCAAGAGACCCAGTACTTC; cdr3_aa: CAISEEDKQETQYF; v_call: TRBV10-3; clone_size: -; j_call: TRBJ2-5; d_call: -
cdr3_nt: TGTGCCAGCAGCTCATCCTCCGGGACAGGGGGAACTGAAGCTTTCTTT; cdr3_aa: CASSSSSGTGGTEAFF; v_call: TRBV21-1; clone_size: -; j_call: TRBJ1-1; d_call: -